The present T cell receptor beta chain was sequenced within a study of control samples from healthy donors and cancer patients. The protocol was immunoSEQ multiplex PCR, while the TCRdb copy is restricted to in-frame clones and leaves out a portion. The sample includes some 160,000 clones, 80% to 95% of them seen just once. The TCR sequence derives from a woman in her twenties or thirties in good health. The sample taken for sequencing was blood.

In DNA form, the CDR3 reads TGTGCCAGTAGTCAGGGCTGGGATACGCAGTATTTT. Translation: CASSQGWDTQYF. The chain employs TRBV19 and TRBJ2-3; TRBD1 might be the D (5 bases). CDR3 length: 12 amino acids. The germline V and J ends were trimmed by 5 bases and 6 bases, with 9 bases remaining between them. Per germline, CDR1 LNHDA and CDR2 SQIVND (reference sequence).